These 19 T cell receptor beta chains came from one sample sequenced in a study of vaccination effects on CD4 cells after COVID-19. Libraries were prepared by immunoSEQ multiplex PCR; TCRdb keeps only in-frame clonotypes and omits some of them. The sample lists tens of thousands of clones, around 75% occurring once. For these TCRs, the target antigens are not known. Ahead of sequencing, the ViraFEST assay grew antigen-specific CD4+ T cells using viral peptide pools. Culture proceeded for 10 days, and CD4+ T cells were then isolated. It was between March and December 2020 that the person had a SARS-CoV-2 infection confirmed by PCR. The specimen comprised CD4+ T cells from PBMCs cultured with a peptide pool, sampled before COVID-19 vaccination. All receptors derive from a human donor who had a prior SARS-CoV-2 infection.

J is TRBJ2-4 and V is TRBV23-1; tentative D call: TRBD1 (6 bases). TRBV23-1 is known as an ORF, though its function is uncertain. V was pared by 7 bases and J by 0 bases, with 19 bases between. The CDR3 loop spans 17 amino acids. This CDR3 is CASIFPGQPVAKNIQYF. The CDR3 bases are TGCGCCAGCATATTCCCCGGACAGCCAGTAGCCAAAAACATTCAGTACTTC.

The V and J genes are TRBV7-8 and TRBJ2-5; TRBD1 matches 9 bases. Losses at the gene ends were 3 bases for V and 4 bases for J; bases not matched to a gene: 6. The CDR3 is made up of 15 amino acids. CDR1 and CDR2 (germline): SGHVS, FQNEAQ. The CDR3 DNA follows: TGTGCCAGCAGCTTTTACAGGGGGCTTGGAGAGACCCAGTACTTC. Its protein product is CASSFYRGLGETQYF.

The rearrangement uses TRBV7-9 and TRBJ2-5, with 10 positions matching TRBD2. Germline CDR1 and CDR2: SEHNR and FQNEAQ (reference sequence). Unmatched junction bases numbered 7, after V lost 5 bases and J lost 1 base. This CDR3 spans 16 amino acids. CDR3 nucleotide sequence: TGTGCCAGCAGCCCAGGACTAGCGGCGGCCCAAGAGACCCAGTACTTC. Translating it yields CASSPGLAAAQETQYF.

This chain connects TRBV5-1 to TRBJ2-7; 9 bases fit TRBD1. In germline, CDR1 is SGHRS, CDR2 YFSETQ. The CDR3 totals 15 residues. The V gene end was trimmed by 4 bases and the J gene end by 8 bases; junction bases not matched to a gene: 13. CDR3 nucleotide sequence: TGCGCCAGCAGCGTCATCCCGGGACAGGGATCCCAGCAGTACTTC. Residues: CASSVIPGQGSQQYF.

This clone was counted a few times. The chain carries TRBV18 and TRBJ1-4; D perhaps matches TRBD1 (5 bases). V lost 0 bases to trimming and J lost 8 bases, with 16 bases between them. Germline loops: CDR1 KGHSH, CDR2 LQKENI. This CDR3 comprises 16 residues. The chain's CDR3 is CASSPPSRAWGEKLFF. DNA for the CDR3: TGTGCCAGCTCACCACCTAGCAGGGCCTGGGGGGAAAAACTGTTTTTT.

The gene calls are TRBV4-2 and TRBJ2-3; 10 nucleotides align to TRBD1. The V and J ends lost 4 bases and 4 bases, in that order; junction bases with no gene match: 5. The germline gives CDR1 LGHNA, CDR2 YNFKEQ. This CDR3 is 15 amino acids long. This chain's CDR3 is CASSRRDRGPDTQYF. The CDR3 DNA follows: TGTGCCAGCAGCCGAAGGGACAGGGGCCCAGATACGCAGTATTTT.

This chain uses TRBV7-9 with TRBJ2-7; D is perhaps TRBD1 (6 bases). V lost 3 bases and J lost 3, with 12 bases in between. The CDR3 sequence is 14 residues long. The germline CDR1 and CDR2 sequences are SEHNR and FQNEAQ (reference sequence). The CDR3 DNA reads as TGTGCCAGCAGCTTCGCTGGCAGGGGCTACGAGCAGTACTTC. It translates to CASSFAGRGYEQYF. Based on the CDR3 plus reference TRBV7-9 and TRBJ2-7, the full variable domain is DTGVSQNPRHKITKRGQNVTFRCDPISEHNRLYWYRQTLGQGPEFLTYFQNEAQLEKSRLLSDRFSAERPKGSFSTLEIQRTEQGDSAMYLCASSFAGRGYEQYFGPGTRLTVT.

This chain joins TRBV5-4 and TRBJ2-3; 9 positions agree with TRBD2. Per germline, CDR1 SGHNT and CDR2 YYREEE (reference sequence). The junction had 10 bases not matched to a gene; V was cut back by 3 bases and J by 2 bases. The CDR3 has 17 amino acids. The CDR3 DNA reads TGTGCCAGCAGCTCGGGGGGCGGGAGGGCCCCCACAGATACGCAGTATTTT. Translating gives CASSSGGGRAPTDTQYF.

The genes are TRBV4-1 and TRBJ1-6; weak D call: TRBD1 (5 bases). Germline lookup yields CDR1 MGHRA and CDR2 YSYEKL. V was trimmed by 4 bases and J by 7 bases, leaving 20 bases between them. There are 17 residues in the CDR3. The CDR3 loop reads CASSPLPRWGGNSPLHF. CDR3 sequence (DNA): TGCGCCAGCAGCCCATTACCCAGGTGGGGGGGAAATTCACCCCTCCACTTT.

This clone was counted a few times. The genes are TRBV2 and TRBJ1-6; D is perhaps TRBD1 (6 bases). Germline V gives CDR1 SNHLY, CDR2 FYNNEI. V lost 7 bases and J 7 bases, leaving 14 bases between the germline ends. The CDR3 sequence is 14 residues long. CDR3 sequence: CASTRQAGNSPLHF. The CDR3 DNA sequence: TGTGCCAGCACCAGACAGGCCGGGAATTCACCCCTCCACTTT.

The chain has TRBV5-4 and TRBJ1-4; 9 positions agree with TRBD1. The CDR3 has 16 residues. The trim removed 3 bases at V and 5 bases at J, leaving 8 bases unmatched. The germline CDR1 and CDR2 sequences are SGHNT and YYREEE (reference sequence). This CDR3 is CASSSGPGQGNEKLFF. The CDR3 DNA sequence: TGTGCCAGCAGCTCAGGGCCGGGACAGGGAAATGAAAAACTGTTTTTT.

This clone has a single count. This sequence joins TRBV6-5 and TRBJ1-4; perhaps TRBD1 as D (5 bases). The CDR3 is 13 residues long. The germline gives CDR1 MNHEY, CDR2 SVGAGI. V lost 1 base to trimming and J lost 11 bases, with 11 bases between them. This chain's CDR3 is CASSYFRGGKLFF. The CDR3 region has the DNA TGTGCCAGCAGTTACTTTAGGGGAGGGAAACTGTTTTTT.

This clone was recorded once. This sequence joins TRBV7-9 and TRBJ1-6; 7 bases map to TRBD1. The V gene's germline CDR1 is SEHNR and CDR2 FQNEAQ (reference sequence). The J segment lost 9 bases and the V segment lost 5 bases, leaving 7 bases of the junction unmatched. This CDR3 has 14 residues. CDR3 sequence reads: CASSLRDSPSPLHF. CDR3 nucleotide sequence: TGTGCCAGCAGCCTCCGGGACAGTCCTTCACCCCTCCACTTT.

The rearrangement joins TRBV18 to TRBJ2-5; 7 bases are shared with TRBD1. The CDR3 is 14 amino acids. V dropped 3 bases and J dropped 2; count of bases not matched to a gene: 3. Germline CDR1 reads KGHSH; CDR2 reads LQKENI. The CDR3 DNA is TGTGCCAGCTCACCGAGCAGGGGGCAAGAGACCCAGTACTTC. Translation: CASSPSRGQETQYF.

The chain uses TRBV6-1 and TRBJ1-6; D is unclear. This CDR3 is built from 15 residues. Germline V gene data show CDR1 as MNHNS and CDR2 as SASEGT. V was pared by 1 base and J by 7 bases, with 11 bases between. The CDR3 DNA reads TGTGCCAGCAGTGAAGTTCCGACGGAAAATTCACCCCTCCACTTT. This translates into CASSEVPTENSPLHF.

This clone was observed a few times. The genes are TRBV2 and TRBJ1-1; 8 bases agree with TRBD1. The trim removed 6 bases at V and 4 bases at J, leaving 7 bases unmatched. The CDR3 covers 14 residues. Germline V gene sequence: CDR1 SNHLY, CDR2 FYNNEI. CDR3 protein: CASSGGRGPTEAFF. Written as DNA, the CDR3 is TGTGCCAGCAGCGGCGGCAGGGGGCCCACTGAAGCTTTCTTT.

This chain uses TRBV30 with TRBJ2-1, with 7 bases aligning to TRBD2. Germline V gene sequence: CDR1 GTSNPN, CDR2 SVGIG (reference sequence). The CDR3 consists of 11 residues. CDR3 nucleotide sequence: TGTGGGGGGGGGAGGGTCAATGAGCAGTTCTTC. Translated: CGGGRVNEQFF.

This chain connects TRBV19 to TRBJ2-6; D may be TRBD1 or TRBD2 (5 bases each). The V end lost 6 bases, the J end lost 4 bases, and 10 bases lay between the germline ends. This CDR3 spans 14 amino acids. Germline CDR1 is LNHDA and CDR2 is SQIVND (reference sequence). CDR3 sequence reads: CASSGWGGANVLTF. The CDR3 DNA reads TGTGCCAGTAGCGGCTGGGGGGGGGCCAACGTCCTGACTTTC.

The rearrangement uses TRBV29-1 and TRBJ2-1; TRBD1 or TRBD2 may be the D gene (5 bases each). There are 14 residues in the CDR3. Germline lookup yields CDR1 SQVTM and CDR2 ANQGSEA. V lost 6 bases, J lost 4 bases, and 16 bases lay in between. Written as DNA, the CDR3 is TGCAGCGTGAAGGGACGCCGCCGGTACAATGAGCAGTTCTTC. Encoded protein: CSVKGRRRYNEQFF.